The text below deals with one TCR beta chain. The data were obtained in a study of blood T cell repertoires in COVID-19. This CDR3 spans 14 amino acids. Trimming removed 4 bases from V and 7 bases from J; junction bases left unmatched: 3. CDR1 and CDR2 from the germline V gene are SNHLY and FYNNEI. The protocol was immunoSEQ multiplex PCR, while the TCRdb copy is restricted to in-frame clones and leaves out a portion. The data contain some 70,000 clones, 75% to 80% of them singletons. Sequencing was performed on peripheral blood. The source of this sequence is an older woman with acute or convalescent COVID-19. This chain links TRBV2 with TRBJ1-6, with 8 bases matching TRBD1. CDR3 amino acids: CASSGTGTNSPLHF. As DNA, the CDR3 is TGTGCCAGCAGTGGGACAGGGACAAATTCACCCCTCCACTTT.